This T cell receptor (beta chain) is from a study of T cell changes during pregnancy in multiple sclerosis. Profiling relied on immunoSEQ multiplex PCR, and the TCRdb table lists in-frame clones only, not all of them. The sample holds 35,000 to 50,000 clones, about nine tenths seen once. Germline-derived CDR1 and CDR2 are SQVTM and ANQGSEA. After removal of 6 bases from V and 1 base from J, the junction contained 11 bases not matched to a gene. This CDR3 has 15 residues. This sequence was found in a female donor with multiple sclerosis, enrolled in a pregnancy study. The chain couples TRBV29-1 to TRBJ2-5, with 7 bases matching TRBD2. The specimen was CD4+ T cells from peripheral blood mononuclear cells, collected in the second trimester of pregnancy. The CDR3 sequence: CSVCRAGSSQETQYF. DNA for the CDR3: TGCAGCGTCTGCCGAGCGGGGAGCTCCCAAGAGACCCAGTACTTC.